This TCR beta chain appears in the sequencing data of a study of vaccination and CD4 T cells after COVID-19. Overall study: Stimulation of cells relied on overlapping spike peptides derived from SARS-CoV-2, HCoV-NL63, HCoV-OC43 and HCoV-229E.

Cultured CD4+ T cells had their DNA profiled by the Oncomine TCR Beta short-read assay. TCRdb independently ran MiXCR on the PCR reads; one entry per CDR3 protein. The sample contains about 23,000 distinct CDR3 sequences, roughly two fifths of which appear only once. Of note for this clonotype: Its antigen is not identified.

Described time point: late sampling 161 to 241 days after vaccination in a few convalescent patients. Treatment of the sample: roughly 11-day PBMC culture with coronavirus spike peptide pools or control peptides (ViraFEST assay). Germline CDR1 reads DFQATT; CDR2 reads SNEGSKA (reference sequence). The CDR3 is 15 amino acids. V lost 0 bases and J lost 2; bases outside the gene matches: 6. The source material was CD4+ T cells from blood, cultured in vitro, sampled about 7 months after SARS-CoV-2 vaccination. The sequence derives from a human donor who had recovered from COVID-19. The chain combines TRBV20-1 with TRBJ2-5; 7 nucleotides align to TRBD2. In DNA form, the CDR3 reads TGCAGTGCTAGAGATGTATCTAGCGGACAAGAGACCCAGTACTTC. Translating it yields CSARDVSSGQETQYF.